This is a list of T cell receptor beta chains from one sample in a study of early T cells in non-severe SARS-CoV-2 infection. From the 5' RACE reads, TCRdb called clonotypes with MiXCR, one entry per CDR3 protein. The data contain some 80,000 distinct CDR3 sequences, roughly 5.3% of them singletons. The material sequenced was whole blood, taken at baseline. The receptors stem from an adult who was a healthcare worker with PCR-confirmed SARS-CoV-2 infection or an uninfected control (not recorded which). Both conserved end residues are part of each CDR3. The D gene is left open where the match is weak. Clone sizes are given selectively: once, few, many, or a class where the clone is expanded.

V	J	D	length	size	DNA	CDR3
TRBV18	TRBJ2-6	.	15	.	TGTGCCAGCTCACCCCGTTGGTCTGGGGCCAACGTCCTGACTTTC	CASSPRWSGANVLTF
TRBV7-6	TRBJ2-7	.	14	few	TGTGCCAGCAGCTTAGGACCACTAGCCTACGAGCAGTACTTC	CASSLGPLAYEQYF
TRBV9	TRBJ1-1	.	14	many	TGTGCCAGCAGCGTAGTGGGGGGGGACACTGAAGCTTTCTTT	CASSVVGGDTEAFF
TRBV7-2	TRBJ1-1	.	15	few	TGTGCCAGCAGCTTAGGCGGACAAGTGAACACTGAAGCTTTCTTT	CASSLGGQVNTEAFF
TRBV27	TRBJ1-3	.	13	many	TGTGCCAGCAGTTTATCGACTGGAAACACCATATATTTT	CASSLSTGNTIYF
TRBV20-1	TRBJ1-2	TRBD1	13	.	TGCAGTGCTAGTGGGACAGGGAACTATGGCTACACCTTC	CSASGTGNYGYTF
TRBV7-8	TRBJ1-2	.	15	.	TGTGCCAGCAGCTTAAATCGGGGGAATAACTATGGCTACACCTTC	CASSLNRGNNYGYTF
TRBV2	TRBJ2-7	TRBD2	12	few	TGTGCCAGCAGGGGACTAGCGTACGAGCAGTACTTC	CASRGLAYEQYF
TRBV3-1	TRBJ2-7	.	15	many	TGTGCCAGCAGCCCCGCCTCCCTCTCTGCCTACGAGCAGTACTTC	CASSPASLSAYEQYF
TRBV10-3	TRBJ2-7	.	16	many	TGTGCCATCAGTGAGCGACTTCTCCCGGGGCAATACGAGCAGTACTTC	CAISERLLPGQYEQYF
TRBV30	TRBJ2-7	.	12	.	TGTGCCTGGGGGAGACAGTCCTACGAGCAGTACTTC	CAWGRQSYEQYF
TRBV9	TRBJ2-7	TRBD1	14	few	TGTGCCAGCAGCGTAGGGGACAGCGCCTACGAGCAGTACTTC	CASSVGDSAYEQYF
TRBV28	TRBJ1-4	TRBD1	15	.	TGTGCCAGCAGCCCCGGGACAGGAGGAAGGGAAAAACTGTTTTTT	CASSPGTGGREKLFF
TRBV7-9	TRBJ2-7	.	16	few	TGTGCCAGCAGGGATAAGACCGCGGGCCCCCCCTACGAGCAGTACTTC	CASRDKTAGPPYEQYF
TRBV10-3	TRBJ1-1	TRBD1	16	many	TGTGCCATCAGACCGGGACAGGGGGCCGGGAGCACTGAAGCTTTCTTT	CAIRPGQGAGSTEAFF
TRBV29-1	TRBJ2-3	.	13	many	TGCAGCGTTGAATTGTCTAGGACGAATACGCAGTATTTT	CSVELSRTNTQYF
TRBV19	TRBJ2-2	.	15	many	TGTGCCAGTAACAGTATTGGAGCGAACACCGGGGAGCTGTTTTTT	CASNSIGANTGELFF
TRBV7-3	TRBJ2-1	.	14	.	TGTGCCAGCAGCGGACGCCCATCCTACAATGAGCAGTTCTTC	CASSGRPSYNEQFF
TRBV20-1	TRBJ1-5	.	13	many	TGCAGTGCTAGTAGCAGAGACAATCAGCCCCAGCATTTT	CSASSRDNQPQHF
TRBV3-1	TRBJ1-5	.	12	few	TGTGCCAGCAGCCATACCGGACAGCCCCAGCATTTT	CASSHTGQPQHF
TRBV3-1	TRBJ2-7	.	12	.	TGTGCCAGCAGCCAAGACTCTCTAAGGCAGTACTTC	CASSQDSLRQYF
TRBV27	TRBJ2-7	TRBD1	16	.	TGTGCCAGCAGTCCTCACCCAGACAGGGTCCCCTACGAGCAGTACTTC	CASSPHPDRVPYEQYF
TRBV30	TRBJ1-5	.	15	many	TGTGCCTGGAGTGTATACAGGAATAGCAATCAGCCCCAGCATTTT	CAWSVYRNSNQPQHF
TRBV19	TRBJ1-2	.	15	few	TGTGCCAGTAGTATAGATCACTCCGTCGGATATGGCTACACCTTC	CASSIDHSVGYGYTF
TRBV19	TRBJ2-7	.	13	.	TGTGCCAGTAGCTTGACAGGCGCCTACGAGCAGTACTTC	CASSLTGAYEQYF
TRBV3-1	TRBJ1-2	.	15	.	TGTGCCAGCAGCCAAGACGGACGCACCAACTATGGCTACACCTTC	CASSQDGRTNYGYTF
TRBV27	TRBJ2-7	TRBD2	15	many	TGTGCCAGCAGTTTATCATGGACTAGCGGGAGAGAGCAGTACTTC	CASSLSWTSGREQYF
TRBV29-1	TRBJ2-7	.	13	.	TGCAGCGCTGGTAGCGGAAGCTCCTACGAGCAGTACTTC	CSAGSGSSYEQYF
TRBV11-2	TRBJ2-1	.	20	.	TGTGCCAGCAGCTTAGGACGGCGGGAATGGTACCGGAGCTCCTACAATGAGCAGTTCTTC	CASSLGRREWYRSSYNEQFF
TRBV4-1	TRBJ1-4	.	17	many	TGCGCCAGCAGCCAACGGGGCCCTCTCAACCCTAATGAAAAACTGTTTTTT	CASSQRGPLNPNEKLFF
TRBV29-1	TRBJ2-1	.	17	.	TGCAGCGTTGATAATATCCCGGGCGGAGCTACCTACAATGAGCAGTTCTTC	CSVDNIPGGATYNEQFF
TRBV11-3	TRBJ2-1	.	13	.	TGTGCCAGCAGCTCTCTGGGGGGCAATGAGCAGTTCTTC	CASSSLGGNEQFF
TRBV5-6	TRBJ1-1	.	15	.	TGTGCCAGCAGCTTGCCACAGGGAAGTCGCACTGAAGCTTTCTTT	CASSLPQGSRTEAFF
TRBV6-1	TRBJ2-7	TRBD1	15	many	TGTGCCAGCAGTGAAGCGAGGACAGGGGTGTACGAGCAGTACTTC	CASSEARTGVYEQYF
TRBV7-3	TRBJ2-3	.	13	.	TGTGCCACCGGACGGTCAGGCAGCGATACGCAGTATTTT	CATGRSGSDTQYF
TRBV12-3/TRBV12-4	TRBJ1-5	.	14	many	TGTGCCAGCCGGGAATTTACTAGTGGCCAGCCCCAGCATTTT	CASREFTSGQPQHF
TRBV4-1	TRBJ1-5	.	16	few	TGCGCCAGCAGCCACCCACACCGTGATAGCAATCAGCCCCAGCATTTT	CASSHPHRDSNQPQHF
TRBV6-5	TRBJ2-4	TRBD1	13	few	TGTGCCAGCAGCAGGACAGGGAAAGACATTCAGTACTTC	CASSRTGKDIQYF
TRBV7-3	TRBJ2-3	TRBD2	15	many	TGTGCCAGCAGCCAAGGACTAGCGGGAACAGATACGCAGTATTTT	CASSQGLAGTDTQYF
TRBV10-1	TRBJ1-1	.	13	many	TGCGCCAGCAGTGAGTCCGGGTTAGGTGAAGCTTTCTTT	CASSESGLGEAFF
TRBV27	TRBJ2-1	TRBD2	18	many	TGTGCCAGCAGTTTCTCCCCATGGGCGGGAGGGCTGCACAATGAGCAGTTCTTC	CASSFSPWAGGLHNEQFF